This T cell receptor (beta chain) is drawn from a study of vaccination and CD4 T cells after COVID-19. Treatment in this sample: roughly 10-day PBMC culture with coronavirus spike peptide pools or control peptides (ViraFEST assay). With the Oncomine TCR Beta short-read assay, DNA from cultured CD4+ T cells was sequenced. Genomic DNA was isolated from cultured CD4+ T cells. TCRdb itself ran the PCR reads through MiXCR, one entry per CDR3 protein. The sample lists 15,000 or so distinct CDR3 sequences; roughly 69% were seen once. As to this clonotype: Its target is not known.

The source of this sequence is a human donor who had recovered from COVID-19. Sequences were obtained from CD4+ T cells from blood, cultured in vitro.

The chain's CDR3 is CASSMDRANVLTF. The CDR3, as DNA: TGTGCCAGCAGCATGGACAGGGCCAACGTCCTGACTTTC. The V and J genes are TRBV6-1 and TRBJ2-6, with D possibly TRBD1 on 5 matching bases. This CDR3 is built from 13 residues. The V gene lost 6 bases and the J gene lost 5 bases, with 8 bases spanning the gap. Germline CDR1 and CDR2: MNHNS and SASEGT.